The T cell receptor beta chain under discussion was sequenced for a study of post-analysis software for immune sequencing data. Regarding the study as a whole: Elevated frequency relative to controls characterized roughly five TRBV segments in patients, TRBV5-6, TRBV5-1 and TRBV20-1 among them. Samples prepared in the same batch strongly co-clustered by F measure.

Each TCR beta cDNA library carried unique molecular identifiers. TCRdb used MiXCR to reprocess the PCR reads, holding one entry per CDR3 protein. The sample includes fewer than 550,000 distinct CDR3 sequences, 34% of them seen just once. The table lists this clonotype with a few counts. Its specificity is unknown. The J segment lost 1 base and the V segment lost 1 base, leaving 5 bases of the junction unmatched. The CDR3 runs to 18 residues. Germline V gene lookup returns CDR1 LNHDA and CDR2 SQIVND (reference sequence). Specimen: blood. The chain carries TRBV19 and TRBJ2-1; TRBD2 matches 12 bases. The origin of this receptor is a girl under 18 with multiple sclerosis. CDR3 residues: CASSIAASGGGSYNEQFF. As DNA, the CDR3 is TGTGCCAGTAGTATAGCCGCTAGCGGGGGGGGATCCTACAATGAGCAGTTCTTC.